This T cell receptor (beta chain) was captured in a study of shared clonotypes between healthy human individuals (dated by TCRdb to between 2020 and 2021). Context from the whole study: The cohort comprised a couple of women and a few men aged 18 to 49 years. For each donor, CD4 naive and CD4 memory were each run on three plates, CD8 naive on two plates, and CD8 memory on one plate. To estimate repertoire size and how much clonotypes are shared between individuals, the study performed deep sequencing of blood TCR repertoires from a handful of healthy adults. To increase sequencing depth and limit assay-specific biases, different laboratories used diverse techniques to prepare libraries and sequence TCR repertoires. Each donor's leukapheresis produced roughly between about 0.8 and 10 billion PBMCs.

V is reduced by 5 bases and J by 0 bases, leaving a spacing of 10 bases between them. CDR1 and CDR2 are drawn from the germline V gene (reference sequence): LNHDA, SQIVND. The CDR3 goes from the cysteine to the phenylalanine over 15 residues. The only DNA kept is the CDR3, 45 bases in frame from the first base. CD8 naive samples were CD45RO-negative cells positively selected for CCR7, giving a CD45RA+CCR7+ population that excluded TemRA cells. The donors were healthy, HIV-negative adults who had no recently reported acute infections or vaccinations. Only Caucasian adults living in Nashville, Tennessee, USA were represented among the donors. Blood was collected by leukapheresis, and PBMCs were isolated by Ficoll-Histopaque density gradient centrifugation and then cryopreserved in liquid nitrogen vapor phase. Analytical flow cytometry was used to check the purity and quantity of each magnetically sorted T cell population. Genomic DNA was isolated from each sorted fraction and quantified by UV absorbance on a Nanodrop 2000c.

The investigation overall reported the following: Incomplete sequencing was indicated by rarefaction of sorted-subset datasets, despite the large sequencing depth. Clonotypes shared by all four sorted-subset donors showed higher generation probabilities than non-shared clonotypes. Sampling was restricted to blood, and TCR repertoires in tissues likely differ from the TCR repertoires found in blood. Estimated clonotype richness was generally larger for naive than for memory subsets. Pairwise subsampling led to the expectation that sequencing depth would affect the degree of clonotype sharing among donors. Approximately 4.8% of naive CD4, 3.5% of naive CD8, about 2.5% of memory CD4, and over 0.35% of memory CD8 clonotypes were shared across four donors. The genetic and exposure-history diversity represented was limited by the small number of donors.

As for this clone: Its antigen remains undetermined. Qualities for individual bases were not recorded, and no much larger clone is one base off.

Using the deep immunoSEQ assay, multiplex PCR amplified TCR CDR3 regions from genomic DNA. Extracted genomic DNA from each cell subset was spread evenly across all wells of several immunoSEQ 96-well plates, with each plate serving as a replicate. For sorted subsets, around 200 ng genomic DNA, equal to about 30,000 T cell genomes, was loaded into each replicate PCR. Purified libraries were measured with a Qubit 3.0 fluorometer, size-checked on a Bioanalyzer 2100, and measured again with the KAPA Library Quantification kit. A separate single-read 150-cycle Illumina NextSeq 550 flow cell was used to sequence each immunoSEQ 96-well plate. Per the source publication's procedure: Because the immunoSEQ output held only junctional sequences and lacked quality scores, the filtering could not match the filtering applied to full-length reads. To assign V/J genes and CDR3, sequences were annotated using PyIR, a Python wrapper for IgBLAST v1.9, with IMGT germline references. Any read was removed if the V/J assignment was weak (E-value above 1e-6), the CDR3 was missing, or the read contained stop codons, out-of-frame junctions, or ambiguous translated residues. V3J clonotypes were defined as sequences sharing the same inferred V gene, J gene, and CDR3 amino acid sequence. To compute the percentage overlap between repertoires, the number of shared unique clonotypes was divided by the size of the smaller repertoire. Repertoire richness was assessed with RTK rarefaction, the Chao1 estimator, and Recon v2.1 estimates of unobserved clonotypes. For all TCRbeta clonotypes obtained by the gDNA method from four donors, generation probabilities were computed with OLGA. Drawn from immuneACCESS, this table holds only the in-frame rearrangements with V and J called that TCRdb kept. Clones are partly lost; checked studies trace under half to an unresolved V gene and leave the rest unexplained. V and J calls and clone size come straight from that table; D and trimming were deduced from the DNA. In all, the sample holds about 2.1 million clones, and approximately 94% of those were seen once. The ten biggest clones cover 1.5% to 2% of the sample.

What was sequenced was naive CD8+ T cells from PBMCs. In the paper's terms, the cell subset or site label means: CD45RA+CCR7+. Recombination joined TRBV19 with TRBJ1-4; tentative D gene TRBD1, with 5 bases matching. This TCR was recovered from a man aged 18 to 30 in good health. Some clones in this sample may be carry-over from other donors' samples. The DNA sequence is as follows: TGTGCCAGTAGTCTAGGGGCCGCAACTAATGAAAAACTGTTTTTT. It translates as CASSLGAATNEKLFF.